Listed here are 31 T cell receptor beta chains from one sample, sequenced in a study of CD8+CD57+ T cells in acquired aplastic anemia (dated 2018 in TCRdb). TCRdb lists the instrument as Illumina HiSeq 2000. Profiling of TCR beta VDJ combinations and CDR3 sequences used genomic DNA as the template. Using fastp at Q25 and MiXCR, TCRdb reprocessed the public reads and kept productive beta chains. Each CDR3 protein gets just one entry, which takes the most common genes and DNA from the rows behind it. The sample yields 200,000 or so distinct CDR3 sequences; about three fifths were counted once. The top ten clonotypes cover 40% to 55% of the sample. Sequencing was carried out using sorted CD4+, CD8+, or CD8+CD57+ T cells (not recorded which) from PBMCs. These receptors came from a human donor with severe aplastic anemia or a healthy control (not recorded which).

The J gene is TRBJ2-6, the V gene TRBV24-1; tentatively, D is TRBD2 (6 bases). Trimming stripped 10 bases from V and 0 bases from J, with 18 bases between. This CDR3 region has 17 residues. Germline V gene sequence: CDR1 KGHDR, CDR2 SFDVKD. CDR3 in amino acids: CATHRDSTISGANVLTF. The CDR3 DNA reads as TGTGCCACGCACCGGGACTCCACTATCTCTGGGGCCAACGTCCTGACTTTC.

This clonotype has more than one count but fewer than ten. J is TRBJ2-2 and V is TRBV29-1; possible D gene TRBD1, 5 bases. V dropped 4 bases and J dropped 1 base, with 7 bases sitting between them. The germline V gene encodes CDR1 SQVTM and CDR2 ANQGSEA. This CDR3 comprises 13 residues. The CDR3 DNA follows: TGCAGCGTTGCCGACAGGAACACCGGGGAGCTGTTTTTT. The encoded protein is CSVADRNTGELFF.

The rearrangement joins TRBV7-8 to TRBJ2-5; the D gene is possibly TRBD2 (5 bases). There are 13 residues in the CDR3. The V and J ends lost 3 bases and 7 bases respectively, with 12 bases between them. Germline CDR1 and CDR2: SGHVS and FQNEAQ. In DNA form, the CDR3 reads TGTGCCAGCAGCTTTGGCGGCGGAGGGACCCAGTACTTC. Amino acids: CASSFGGGGTQYF.

This clonotype was seen a single time. In nucleotides, the CDR3 is TGTGCCATCAAAGACAGGTCCTCCTACGAGCAGTACTTC. Translation gives CAIKDRSSYEQYF. The gene calls are TRBV10-3 and TRBJ2-7, with TRBD1 as a possible D gene (6 bases). CDR3 length: 13 residues. The ends were cut back, 7 bases at V and 0 bases at J, with 10 bases in the middle. In germline, CDR1 is ENHRY, CDR2 SYGVKD.

CDR3 in amino acids: CASSYAAGGDTQYF. The CDR3, as DNA: TGTGCCAGCAGTTATGCGGCGGGAGGGGATACGCAGTATTTT. The genes are TRBV6-2 or TRBV6-3 and TRBJ2-3; the match to TRBD2 covers 9 bases. This CDR3 contains 14 residues. The J segment lost 6 bases and the V segment lost 3 bases, leaving 4 bases of the junction unmatched. Germline V CDR1 and CDR2: MNHEY, SVGEGT.

The V gene is TRBV2, the J gene TRBJ2-7; D gene uncertain. V lost 1 base and J 5 bases, leaving 12 bases between the germline ends. This CDR3 is built from 14 residues. Germline V CDR1 and CDR2: SNHLY, FYNNEI. The CDR3 reads CASSEGLSTNEQYF. CDR3 bases: TGTGCCAGCAGTGAAGGACTGAGTACCAACGAGCAGTACTTC. The full variable domain, with the rest looked up from reference TRBV2 and TRBJ2-7, is EPEVTQTPSHQVTQMGQEVILRCVPISNHLYFYWYRQILGQKVEFLVSFYNNEISEKSEIFDDQFSVERPDGSNFTLKIRSTKLEDSAMYFCASSEGLSTNEQYFGPGTRLTVT.

This chain uses TRBV20-1 with TRBJ2-1; the match to TRBD2 covers 11 bases. Germline CDR1 reads DFQATT; CDR2 reads SNEGSKA (reference sequence). V lost 5 bases to trimming and J lost 4 bases; unmatched junction nucleotides: 7. The CDR3 has 15 amino acids. In DNA form, the CDR3 reads TGCAGTGCTGACACTAGCGGGGGTACGTACAATGAGCAGTTCTTC. It codes for CSADTSGGTYNEQFF.

V gene TRBV6-2 or TRBV6-3 combines with J gene TRBJ2-5; D is ambiguous. V dropped 8 bases and J dropped 5 bases, with 12 bases sitting between them. The CDR3 spans 12 residues. CDR1 and CDR2 (germline): MNHEY, SVGEGT. CDR3 loop: CASGFPQETQYF. The CDR3 DNA sequence: TGTGCCAGCGGGTTTCCTCAGGAGACCCAGTACTTC.

V usage is TRBV7-9 and J usage is TRBJ2-7; 9 positions match TRBD1. With V trimmed by 4 bases and J by 2 bases, 12 bases remained unmatched. Germline CDR1 reads SEHNR; CDR2 reads FQNEAQ (reference sequence). CDR3 length equals 17 residues. In nucleotides, the CDR3 is TGTGCCAGCAGCTACACTCCCGGGACAGGGAATACCTACGAGCAGTACTTC. Translation: CASSYTPGTGNTYEQYF.

The chain combines TRBV5-4 with TRBJ2-1; D is perhaps TRBD2 (5 bases). Germline loops: CDR1 SGHNT, CDR2 YYREEE (reference sequence). The V end lost 2 bases, the J end lost 4 bases, and 13 bases lay between the germline ends. The CDR3 length is 15 residues. The CDR3 protein is CASSFSRELYNEQFF. The CDR3 DNA follows: TGTGCCAGCAGCTTTAGTCGGGAATTATACAATGAGCAGTTCTTC.

This clonotype was seen repeatedly, ten times or more. The chain combines TRBV2 with TRBJ1-4, with D unresolved. The V end lost 5 bases, the J end lost 3 bases, and 16 bases lay between the germline ends. This CDR3 contains 16 residues. Germline V gives CDR1 SNHLY, CDR2 FYNNEI. CDR3 loop: CASSTPEAPANEKLFF. The CDR3 bases are TGTGCCAGCAGTACTCCGGAGGCTCCGGCTAATGAAAAACTGTTTTTT.

The chain has TRBV7-3 and TRBJ2-1; possible D gene TRBD2, 5 bases. Looked up from germline, CDR1 is SGHTA and CDR2 is FQGTGA. Trimming removed 8 bases at V and 5 bases at J, with 19 bases between. The CDR3 is 15 amino acids. CDR3 nucleotide sequence: TGTGCCAGCTCCGTTGGTCGGGAATACAACAATGAGCAGTTCTTC. It yields the protein CASSVGREYNNEQFF.

This clonotype came up a few times. The junction shows a germline mismatch at one end, possibly a read error. The V and J genes are TRBV2 and TRBJ1-4; D not resolved. Germline V gene data show CDR1 as SNHLY and CDR2 as FYNNEI. This CDR3 spans 10 amino acids. CDR3 region: CASSVEQLFF. Written as DNA, the CDR3 is TGTGCCAGCAGTGTTGAACAACTGTTTTTT.

This sequence joins TRBV20-1 and TRBJ2-7; 9 bases agree with TRBD1. The CDR3 is 12 residues long. The V gene end was trimmed by 5 bases and the J gene end by 5 bases; junction bases not matched to a gene: 4. CDR1 is DFQATT, CDR2 SNEGSKA, per germline (reference sequence). The DNA for the CDR3 is TGCAGTGCTCAGGGACAGGGCCACGAGCAGTACTTC. Translated, it gives CSAQGQGHEQYF.

The sample holds many counts of this clonotype. J is TRBJ2-3 and V is TRBV9, with 8 nucleotides matching TRBD2. Per the germline V gene, CDR1 is SGDLS and CDR2 is YYNGEE. CDR3 length: 15 residues. V dropped 4 bases and J dropped 0; count of bases not matched to a gene: 4. In nucleotides, the CDR3 is TGTGCCAGCAGCCCACTAGCGGCTAGCACAGATACGCAGTATTTT. It is translated as CASSPLAASTDTQYF. Filled out from reference TRBV9 and TRBJ2-3, the complete variable domain reads DSGVTQTPKHLITATGQRVTLRCSPRSGDLSVYWYQQSLDQGLQFLIQYYNGEERAKGNILERFSAQQFPDLHSELNLSSLELGDSALYFCASSPLAASTDTQYFGPGTRLTVL.

The chain carries TRBV12-3 or TRBV12-4 and TRBJ2-1; no reliable D call. The CDR3 extends over 15 amino acids. Deletions cut 4 bases from V and 4 bases from J, with 14 bases between. CDR3 protein: CASSSQTGRYNEQFF. The CDR3, as DNA: TGTGCCAGCAGTTCCCAGACGGGCCGATACAATGAGCAGTTCTTC.

The V gene is TRBV5-4, the J gene TRBJ1-1, with 7 bases that match TRBD1. After removal of 4 bases from V and 7 bases from J, the junction contained 13 bases not matched to a gene. Germline CDR1 SGHNT, CDR2 YYREEE (reference sequence). This CDR3 region has 15 residues. CDR3 region: CASSRGTVATNEAFF. For the CDR3, the DNA is TGTGCCAGCAGCCGCGGGACAGTGGCAACTAATGAAGCTTTCTTT.

The chain carries TRBV5-6 and TRBJ2-3, with 7 positions matching TRBD1. The V gene end was trimmed by 5 bases and the J gene end by 8 bases; junction bases not matched to a gene: 11. Germline assignment: CDR1 SGHDT and CDR2 YYEEEE. The CDR3 consists of 14 residues. DNA for the CDR3: TGTGCCAGCAGTGTACAGGGGTCTCCGTCTACGCAGTATTTT. Protein product: CASSVQGSPSTQYF.

This clonotype was detected a few times. The rearrangement uses TRBV20-1 and TRBJ2-5; no reliable D call. The germline V gene encodes CDR1 DFQATT and CDR2 SNEGSKA (reference sequence). The CDR3 is 10 amino acids. V lost 6 bases and J lost 2, with 4 bases in between. CDR3 in amino acids: CSAGQETQYF. DNA for the CDR3: TGCAGTGCAGGGCAAGAGACCCAGTACTTC.

V is TRBV29-1 and J is TRBJ2-1; D may be TRBD1 (5 bases). V dropped 2 bases and J dropped 13 bases, with 18 bases sitting between them. The V gene's germline CDR1 is SQVTM and CDR2 ANQGSEA. This CDR3 comprises 13 residues. As DNA, the CDR3 is TGCAGCGTTGAATTAGGAACAGGTATCTCCCAGTTCTTC. Its protein is CSVELGTGISQFF.

This chain joins TRBV25-1 and TRBJ2-7, with D possibly matching TRBD1 (6 bases). CDR3 length: 12 residues. Germline V CDR1 and CDR2: MGHDK, SYGVNS. Trimming removed 8 bases at V and 4 bases at J, with 12 bases between. The CDR3 sequence: CASARGSYEQYF. As DNA, the CDR3 is TGTGCCAGCGCCAGGGGTTCTTACGAGCAGTACTTC.

The chain's CDR3 is CASSRDRSSANYGYTF. The CDR3, as DNA: TGTGCCAGCAGCCGGGACCGTTCTTCAGCTAACTATGGCTACACCTTC. The chain is built from TRBV9 and TRBJ1-2; the D gene is possibly TRBD1 (5 bases). Per germline, CDR1 SGDLS and CDR2 YYNGEE. V was cut by 4 bases and J by 0 bases, with 16 bases left in between. The CDR3 consists of 16 residues.

The chain couples TRBV5-1 to TRBJ2-5; 8 positions agree with TRBD1. CDR1 and CDR2 (germline): SGHRS, YFSETQ. This CDR3 spans 14 amino acids. Germline trimming cut 1 base from V and 5 bases from J; bases unmatched to any gene: 4. This CDR3 is CASSLTGGKETQYF. For the CDR3, the DNA is TGCGCCAGCAGCTTGACAGGGGGAAAGGAGACCCAGTACTTC.

In this sample, this clonotype turned up once. CDR3 amino acids: CSVEDSSYEQYF. In nucleotides, the CDR3 is TGCAGCGTTGAAGACAGCTCCTACGAGCAGTACTTC. V gene TRBV29-1 combines with J gene TRBJ2-7; unclear D gene. Germline V CDR1 and CDR2: SQVTM, ANQGSEA. There are 12 residues in the CDR3. Trimming pared 0 bases from V and 0 bases from J, leaving 3 bases between.

A remark on this clonotype: One junction end does not reproduce the germline sequence, and a read error may be involved. In DNA form, the CDR3 reads TGCGCCAGCAGTGAGGACAGAGGTTGGAACACTGAAGCGTTCTTT. Its protein product is CASSEDRGWNTEAFF. The chain uses TRBV10-1 and TRBJ1-1, with a possible D match to TRBD1 (5 bases). The germline CDR1 and CDR2 sequences are WNHNN and SYGVQD (reference sequence). The CDR3 is 15 residues long.

The V call is TRBV19, the J call TRBJ1-4; D unclear. Between the trimmed V and J ends, which lost 3 bases and 6 bases, there was a span of 5 bases. Looked up from germline, CDR1 is LNHDA and CDR2 is SQIVND (reference sequence). The CDR3 extends over 12 amino acids. The CDR3 sequence is CASSITDEKLFF. Here the CDR3 DNA reads TGTGCCAGTAGTATTACCGATGAAAAACTGTTTTTT.

A note on this clonotype: This may be a read error, as it is one base from a much larger clone. The V and J genes are TRBV5-5 and TRBJ2-7; no clear D gene. CDR1 and CDR2 from the germline V gene are SGHKS and YYEKEE (reference sequence). This CDR3 region has 13 residues. The CDR3 DNA sequence: TGTGCCAGCAGCCCCCCCCCGAACTACGAGCGGTACTTC. Its translation is CASSPPPNYERYF. Full variable domain (missing parts from reference TRBV5-5 and TRBJ2-7): DAGVTQSPTHLIKTRGQQVTLRCSPISGHKSVSWYQQVLGQGPQFIFQYYEKEERGRGNFPDRFSARQFPNYSSELNVNALLLGDSALYLCASSPPPNYERYFGPGTRLTVT.

The rearrangement links TRBV10-3 to TRBJ1-6; no clear D. The CDR3 runs to 14 residues. With 2 bases removed from V and 5 bases from J, the gap between germline ends came to 7 bases. Per germline, CDR1 ENHRY and CDR2 SYGVKD. CDR3 nucleotide sequence: TGTGCCATCAGTGAGGGGGATGATAATTCACCCCTCCACTTT. Translating it yields CAISEGDDNSPLHF.

This chain joins TRBV10-1 and TRBJ1-2; 7 bases line up with TRBD1. Per germline, CDR1 WNHNN and CDR2 SYGVQD (reference sequence). This CDR3 has 19 amino acids. V trimming: 2 bases; J trimming: 6 bases; junction bases outside the gene matches: 21. The CDR3 coding sequence is TGCGCCAGCAGTGAGCCCGCCCGGGACAGTCGGAGGGGAGAGCATGGCTACACCTTC. Protein: CASSEPARDSRRGEHGYTF.

This clonotype was seen repeatedly, ten times or more. V is TRBV7-9 and J is TRBJ2-7; D is undetermined. Looked up from germline, CDR1 is SEHNR and CDR2 is FQNEAQ (reference sequence). This CDR3 has 15 residues. V lost 1 base to trimming and J lost 3 bases, with 13 bases between them. The CDR3 protein is CASSLEAFVSYEQYF. The CDR3 DNA reads as TGTGCCAGCAGCTTAGAGGCCTTCGTAAGCTACGAGCAGTACTTC. The complete variable domain, with remaining parts taken from reference TRBV7-9 and TRBJ2-7, reads DTGVSQNPRHKITKRGQNVTFRCDPISEHNRLYWYRQTLGQGPEFLTYFQNEAQLEKSRLLSDRFSAERPKGSFSTLEIQRTEQGDSAMYLCASSLEAFVSYEQYFGPGTRLTVT.

The chain combines TRBV4-1 with TRBJ2-3, with TRBD1 identical over 9 bases. This CDR3 is built from 15 residues. The J segment lost 5 bases and the V segment lost 6 bases, leaving 9 bases of the junction unmatched. CDR1 and CDR2 from the germline V gene are MGHRA and YSYEKL. The CDR3 nucleotides read TGCGCCAGCAGTCCGGGACAGGGTGTAGTAGATACGCAGTATTTT. It yields the protein CASSPGQGVVDTQYF.